A selection of T cell receptor beta chains follows, all from one sample in a study of human T cells and chemical hapten exposure. A single record per CDR3 protein comes from TCRdb applying MiXCR to the RACE reads. Of approximately 110,000 distinct CDR3 sequences in the sample, roughly 11% were seen once. The sample here was whole blood, taken in connection with sensitization to the hapten diphenylcyclopropenone (DPC). The receptors come from a woman between 35 and 50 years old with alopecia areata. Some clones in this sample may be carry-over from other donors' samples. CDR3s include the opening cysteine and the closing phenylalanine or tryptophan. Fields, in order: J gene, D gene, V gene, clone size, CDR3 protein, CDR3 DNA. D genes are given only for firm matches. Clone size is stated in some rows and not others, as once, few, many or a class when expanded.

TRBJ2-7 TRBD2 TRBV15 NA CATSSDLAETPYEQYF TGTGCCACCAGCAGCGACCTAGCGGAAACCCCCTACGAGCAGTACTTC
TRBJ2-1 TRBD2 TRBV5-4 few CASSFSSGGGEQFF TGTGCCAGCAGCTTTAGTTCGGGAGGAGGTGAGCAGTTCTTC
TRBJ1-6 NA TRBV2 few CASSELQGNSPLHF TGTGCCAGCAGTGAATTACAGGGAAATTCACCCCTCCACTTT
TRBJ2-1 TRBD2 TRBV6-5 many CASSTNSGGDNEQFF TGTGCCAGCAGTACTAATAGCGGGGGGGACAATGAGCAGTTCTTC
TRBJ2-1 NA TRBV9 NA CASSARGGWGAGENEQFF TGTGCCAGCAGCGCCCGTGGGGGGTGGGGAGCGGGTGAGAATGAGCAGTTCTTC
TRBJ2-5 NA TRBV12-5 many CASGLGMGDQETQYF TGTGCTAGTGGTTTGGGTATGGGGGATCAAGAGACCCAGTACTTC
TRBJ1-6 NA TRBV7-2 few CASSFWGTGRSPLHF TGTGCCAGCAGCTTTTGGGGTACAGGGCGATCACCCCTCCACTTT
TRBJ1-3 TRBD1 TRBV15 many CATSRAGGRSSGNTIYF TGTGCCACCAGCAGAGCAGGGGGCCGAAGCTCTGGAAACACCATATATTTT
TRBJ2-5 TRBD1 TRBV15 few CATSRAPGQGVETQYF TGTGCCACCAGCAGAGCCCCGGGACAGGGGGTTGAGACCCAGTACTTC
TRBJ2-1 NA TRBV20-1 NA CSARASSSSHNEQFF TGCAGTGCTAGGGCGTCTTCGAGCTCCCACAATGAGCAGTTCTTC
TRBJ1-1 TRBD1 TRBV7-3 few CASSLNPGTGPNTEAFF TGTGCCAGCAGCTTAAACCCCGGGACAGGACCGAACACTGAAGCTTTCTTT
TRBJ2-1 NA TRBV4-3 NA CASSQYRDFNEQFF TGCGCCAGCAGCCAATACCGGGACTTCAATGAGCAGTTCTTC
TRBJ2-7 NA TRBV20-1 few CSARESYEQYF TGCAGTGCCAGGGAGTCCTACGAGCAGTACTTC
TRBJ2-2 NA TRBV5-1 many CASSLDLNTGELFF TGCGCCAGCAGCTTGGATTTGAACACCGGGGAGCTGTTTTTT
TRBJ1-2 NA TRBV27 few CASRRDGGYGYTF TGTGCCAGCAGGAGGGACGGAGGCTATGGCTACACCTTC
TRBJ2-1 TRBD2 TRBV7-2 NA CASRIGLAGGGEQFF TGTGCCAGCAGAATCGGACTAGCGGGAGGGGGTGAGCAGTTCTTC
TRBJ2-3 NA TRBV6-5 few CASSYVGVGPDTQYF TGTGCCAGCAGTTACGTGGGGGTCGGGCCAGATACGCAGTATTTT
TRBJ2-7 TRBD2 TRBV7-2 NA CASSSTTSQKQYF TGTGCCAGCAGCTCTACGACTAGCCAAAAGCAGTACTTC
TRBJ1-2 NA TRBV12-3/TRBV12-4 few CASRPSRAPAAYGYTF TGTGCCAGCAGACCGAGCCGGGCGCCCGCGGCCTATGGCTACACCTTC
TRBJ1-3 NA TRBV6-6 NA CASSYPPPITGNRGNTIYF TGTGCCAGCAGTTACCCCCCACCCATCACAGGCAATCGGGGAAACACCATATATTTT
TRBJ1-1 NA TRBV28 few CASSLSGGWTDEAFF TGTGCCAGCAGTTTGTCTGGGGGTTGGACGGATGAAGCTTTCTTT
TRBJ1-1 NA TRBV12-5 many CASATGRPTEAFF TGTGCTAGTGCCACCGGGAGGCCCACTGAAGCTTTCTTT
TRBJ2-2 NA TRBV28 many CASSLAGNTGELFF TGTGCCAGCAGTTTAGCGGGAAACACCGGGGAGCTGTTTTTT
TRBJ2-3 NA TRBV28 many CATNARTDTQYF TGTGCCACGAATGCCCGCACAGATACGCAGTATTTT
TRBJ1-1 NA TRBV10-3 many CAISDGTEAFF TGTGCCATCAGTGACGGCACTGAAGCTTTCTTT
TRBJ2-7 NA TRBV2 few CASRALQTSYEQYF TGTGCCAGCAGGGCTTTACAAACCTCCTACGAGCAGTACTTC
TRBJ2-1 NA TRBV7-2 few CASSPQALRDNEQFF TGTGCCAGCAGCCCACAGGCCCTCAGAGACAATGAGCAGTTCTTC
TRBJ2-3 TRBD1 TRBV19 many CASSPAGTGSYTDTQYF TGTGCCAGTAGTCCAGCCGGGACAGGAAGTTACACAGATACGCAGTATTTT
TRBJ2-1 TRBD1 TRBV28 few CASSFSVPRQGYNEQFF TGTGCCAGCAGTTTTTCGGTGCCCAGACAGGGCTACAATGAGCAGTTCTTC
TRBJ2-1 TRBD2 TRBV12-3/TRBV12-4 many CASSVTSGNEQFF TGTGCCAGCAGTGTGACTAGCGGAAATGAGCAGTTCTTC
TRBJ2-5 NA TRBV11-2 NA CASSLSGLSETQYF TGTGCCAGCAGCCTCTCGGGACTTTCAGAGACCCAGTACTTC
TRBJ1-1 NA TRBV7-9 many CASSRNTEAFF TGTGCCAGCAGCCGCAACACTGAAGCTTTCTTT
TRBJ2-3 NA TRBV2 few CASSEAEGLTDTQYF TGTGCCAGCAGTGAAGCGGAGGGCCTCACAGATACGCAGTATTTT
TRBJ2-1 NA TRBV24-1 many CATSDPESRYEQFF TGTGCCACCAGTGACCCCGAATCTAGGTATGAGCAGTTCTTC
TRBJ1-4 NA TRBV7-2 many CASILRSGIGEKLFF TGTGCCAGCATCCTTAGGTCAGGGATCGGTGAAAAACTGTTTTTT
TRBJ2-3 NA TRBV20-1 many CSIPRDGSATDTQYF TGCAGCATACCCCGGGACGGATCTGCCACAGATACGCAGTATTTT
TRBJ2-3 NA TRBV9 few CASSVAGKGGTDTQYF TGTGCCAGCAGCGTAGCCGGGAAGGGGGGCACAGATACGCAGTATTTT
TRBJ2-3 TRBD1 TRBV7-2 NA CASRGTGGSDTQYF TGTGCCAGCAGGGGGACAGGGGGTTCGGATACGCAGTATTTT
TRBJ1-2 NA TRBV19 few CASTGRVDFYGYTF TGTGCCAGTACCGGCAGGGTAGATTTCTATGGCTACACCTTC
TRBJ1-4 NA TRBV4-1 NA CASNPSGTNEKLFF TGCGCCAGCAACCCCTCTGGGACTAATGAAAAACTGTTTTTT
TRBJ1-5 NA TRBV2 few CASRAYSNQPQHF TGTGCCAGCAGGGCCTATAGCAATCAGCCCCAGCATTTT